One sample yielded the 12 T cell receptor beta chains listed below, sequenced in a study of shared clonotypes between healthy human individuals. Naivety among CD8 cells was defined by CD45RO negativity and positive CCR7 selection, thereby excluding terminally differentiated effector memory CD45RA+ cells. Profiled with immunoSEQ multiplex PCR; TCRdb holds only in-frame clones, not every one. The data contain roughly 2,000,000 clones, approximately 92% of them singletons. The specimen was naive CD8+ T cells from PBMCs. These receptors were taken from a man aged 18 to 35 in good health. Some clones in this sample may be carry-over from other donors' samples.

This clone was observed a few times. The J gene is TRBJ1-3, the V gene TRBV5-1, with TRBD1 as a possible D gene (5 bases). V lost 6 bases and J lost 0, with 10 bases in between. This CDR3 has 14 residues. Germline V lookup: CDR1 SGHRS, CDR2 YFSETQ. CDR3: CASIWGTSGNTIYF. Here the CDR3 DNA reads TGCGCCAGCATCTGGGGGACCTCTGGAAACACCATATATTTT.

The rearrangement uses TRBV27 and TRBJ2-2; the D call may be TRBD1 or TRBD2 (5 bases each). With 6 bases removed from V and 4 bases from J, the gap between germline ends came to 15 bases. The length of the CDR3 is 15 residues. CDR1 is MNHEY and CDR2 is SMNVEV in the germline V gene (reference sequence). The CDR3 bases are TGTGCCAGCAGACGGGACGCCGCGGGCACCGGGGAGCTGTTTTTT. Its translation is CASRRDAAGTGELFF.

This clone came up a few times. Other DNA sequences in this specimen translate into the identical CDR3. The rearrangement links TRBV27 to TRBJ1-2; unclear D gene. The CDR3 is 12 residues long. Trimming took 5 bases from V and 1 from J, leaving 5 bases between them. CDR1 is MNHEY and CDR2 is SMNVEV in the germline V gene (reference sequence). The CDR3 loop is CASSSSNYGYTF. The CDR3 DNA sequence: TGTGCCAGCAGTAGCAGTAACTATGGCTACACCTTC.

The chain uses TRBV5-6 and TRBJ1-4; D is unresolved. The CDR3 loop spans 14 amino acids. Germline V gene lookup returns CDR1 SGHDT and CDR2 YYEEEE. V was cut by 0 bases and J by 6 bases, with 9 bases left in between. The CDR3 sequence is CASSLVREDEKLFF. The CDR3 DNA sequence: TGTGCCAGCAGCTTGGTGAGGGAGGATGAAAAACTGTTTTTT.

This chain joins TRBV28 and TRBJ1-3; D not resolved. Germline V CDR1 and CDR2: MDHEN, SYDVKM. This CDR3 is 14 amino acids long. The V and J ends lost 3 bases and 4 bases respectively, with 10 bases between them. The CDR3 is CASSFEGPGNTIYF. The CDR3 DNA follows: TGTGCCAGCAGTTTCGAGGGCCCCGGAAACACCATATATTTT.

The chain couples TRBV14 to TRBJ2-3, with 9 bases matching TRBD2. Per germline, CDR1 SGHDN and CDR2 FVKESK. The CDR3 is 17 residues long. V dropped 0 bases and J dropped 2; count of bases not matched to a gene: 6. The CDR3 DNA is TGTGCCAGCAGCCAAGATGTTAGCGGGAGACACACAGATACGCAGTATTTT. Protein product: CASSQDVSGRHTDTQYF. Variable domain in full (rest from reference TRBV14 and TRBJ2-3): EAGVTQFPSHSVIEKGQTVTLRCDPISGHDNLYWYRRVMGKEIKFLLHFVKESKQDESGMPNNRFLAERTGGTYSTLKVQPAELEDSGVYFCASSQDVSGRHTDTQYFGPGTRLTVL.

The chain employs TRBV28 and TRBJ1-5, with a tentative D call TRBD1 (5 bases). Trimming removed 3 bases from V and 0 bases from J, with 18 bases in between. The CDR3 totals 18 residues. Germline CDR1 and CDR2: MDHEN and SYDVKM. This CDR3 is CASSFPGTVFHSNQPQHF. The CDR3 nucleotides are TGTGCCAGCAGTTTCCCAGGGACTGTTTTCCATAGCAATCAGCCCCAGCATTTT.

The rearrangement uses TRBV13 and TRBJ2-7, with 8 bases matching TRBD1. CDR3 length: 15 residues. V was pared by 4 bases and J by 3 bases, with 8 bases of the junction left unmatched. CDR1 is PRHDT, CDR2 FYEKMQ, per germline (reference sequence). The CDR3 loop is CASSSTGGPFYEQYF. The CDR3 region has the DNA TGTGCCAGCAGCTCCACAGGGGGACCGTTCTACGAGCAGTACTTC.

The chain joins TRBV28 to TRBJ1-5; D might be TRBD1 (6 bases). CDR3 length: 15 amino acids. The V gene lost 10 bases and the J gene lost 2 bases, with 18 bases spanning the gap. CDR1 MDHEN and CDR2 SYDVKM come from the germline V gene. CDR3 sequence (DNA): TGTGCCACCTTCCGGGACACAGAGGGCAATCAGCCCCAGCATTTT. This sequence encodes CATFRDTEGNQPQHF.

The V gene is TRBV30, the J gene TRBJ2-2; D perhaps matches TRBD2 (5 bases). V dropped 1 base and J dropped 3 bases, with 12 bases sitting between them. This CDR3 spans 15 amino acids. Looked up from germline, CDR1 is GTSNPN and CDR2 is SVGIG (reference sequence). The CDR3 DNA follows: TGTGCCTGGAGTGCTGAGGGCACCTACACCGGGGAGCTGTTTTTT. Translation gives CAWSAEGTYTGELFF.

This clone has a handful of counts. This chain joins TRBV7-8 and TRBJ2-2; 10 positions match TRBD2. Germline CDR1 SGHVS, CDR2 FQNEAQ. The CDR3 sequence is 16 residues long. Trimming took 1 base from V and 3 from J; bases not matched to a gene: 2. The CDR3 reads CASSLVAGGYTGELFF. CDR3 DNA sequence: TGTGCCAGCAGCTTAGTAGCGGGAGGTTACACCGGGGAGCTGTTTTTT. The complete variable domain, with remaining parts taken from reference TRBV7-8 and TRBJ2-2, reads GAGVSQSPRYKVAKRGQDVALRCDPISGHVSLFWYQQALGQGPEFLTYFQNEAQLDKSGLPSDRFFAERPEGSVSTLKIQRTQQEDSAVYLCASSLVAGGYTGELFFGEGSRLTVL.

The table lists this clone with a few counts. This chain uses TRBV9 with TRBJ1-2; D is ambiguous. Per germline, CDR1 SGDLS and CDR2 YYNGEE. Deletions cut 0 bases from V and 8 bases from J, with 8 bases between. The CDR3 runs 12 residues. The DNA of the CDR3 is TGTGCCAGCAGCGTAGTAGGGTTGGGCTACACCTTC. This encodes CASSVVGLGYTF.